What follows are 29 T cell receptor beta chains derived from one specimen sequenced in a study of T cells in Graves' hyperthyroidism and ophthalmopathy. RNA transcripts provided the source from which TCR beta CDR3 regions were amplified. First-round RT-PCR targeting the TCR CDR3 was performed with the HTBI primer set. TCRdb recomputed calls from the multiplex PCR reads with MiXCR, one row per CDR3 protein. The sample lists some 770,000 distinct CDR3 sequences, about 17% occurring once. The sequencing sample was made of blood. Receptors originate from a man younger than 35 with Graves' hyperthyroidism.

There are many counts of this clonotype. The rearrangement links TRBV28 to TRBJ2-7; D is unresolved. The V and J ends lost 5 bases and 3 bases respectively, with 8 bases between them. Germline V gene data show CDR1 as MDHEN and CDR2 as SYDVKM. The CDR3 has 12 residues. CDR3 nucleotide sequence: TGTGCCAGCAGTCCTTCTTACTACGAGCAGTACTTC. Translating gives CASSPSYYEQYF.

This clonotype was seen at least ten times. V usage is TRBV15 and J usage is TRBJ2-3, with 7 bases aligning to TRBD1. V was clipped by 5 bases and J by 2 bases; unmatched bases: 10. The CDR3 spans 16 residues. The germline CDR1 and CDR2 sequences are LNHNV and YYDKDF (reference sequence). CDR3 protein: CATSGRTGPITDTQYF. The CDR3 nucleotides are TGTGCCACCAGCGGGCGGACAGGACCGATCACAGATACGCAGTATTTT.

This clonotype occurred a few times. This chain links TRBV20-1 with TRBJ1-1; D perhaps matches TRBD1 (5 bases). V dropped 1 base and J dropped 3 bases, with 6 bases sitting between them. The CDR3 has 12 amino acids. Germline CDR1 is DFQATT and CDR2 is SNEGSKA (reference sequence). Here the CDR3 DNA reads TGCAGTGCTAGAGGGGACCACACTGAAGCTTTCTTT. Its translation is CSARGDHTEAFF.

This chain links TRBV7-3 with TRBJ1-6; tentatively, D is TRBD1 (5 bases). This CDR3 comprises 15 residues. Deletions cut 1 base from V and 10 bases from J, with 14 bases between. Germline values: CDR1 SGHTA, CDR2 FQGTGA. Here the CDR3 reads CASSLNPGGGSPLHF. The CDR3 DNA follows: TGTGCCAGCAGCTTAAACCCGGGGGGTGGCTCACCCCTCCACTTT.

The V gene is TRBV28, the J gene TRBJ1-4; possibly TRBD1 for D (5 bases). The CDR3 covers 16 residues. CDR1 MDHEN and CDR2 SYDVKM come from the germline V gene. Trimming pared 1 base from V and 8 bases from J, leaving 17 bases between. This chain's CDR3 is CASSLSGGTSGEKLFF. The CDR3 DNA reads TGTGCCAGCAGTTTATCGGGCGGGACTTCCGGAGAAAAACTGTTTTTT.

This clonotype was found a few times. The rearrangement links TRBV30 to TRBJ1-1; D ambiguous. The ends were cut back, 8 bases at V and 1 base at J, with 11 bases in the middle. This CDR3 comprises 12 residues. The germline V gene encodes CDR1 GTSNPN and CDR2 SVGIG (reference sequence). The CDR3 protein is CAAAEGNTEAFF. The CDR3 nucleotides are TGTGCCGCCGCCGAGGGGAACACTGAAGCTTTCTTT.

This clonotype was seen repeatedly, ten times or more. The chain has TRBV7-2 and TRBJ2-4, with D perhaps being TRBD1 or TRBD2 (5 bases each). CDR3 length: 12 amino acids. Germline V gene data show CDR1 as SGHTA and CDR2 as FQGNSA. Trimming cost V 5 bases and J 8 bases, with 10 bases left between them. The CDR3 DNA reads TGTGCCAGCAGCCATATGGGGGACATTCAGTACTTC. Encoded protein: CASSHMGDIQYF.

The table lists this clonotype with many counts. CDR3 in amino acids: CASSFGSSTDTQYF. In nucleotides, the CDR3 is TGTGCCAGCAGCTTCGGCAGTAGCACAGATACGCAGTATTTT. J is TRBJ2-3 and V is TRBV7-2; no firm D call. Per germline, CDR1 SGHTA and CDR2 FQGNSA. CDR3 length equals 14 residues. The V gene lost 3 bases and the J gene lost 0 bases, with 7 bases spanning the gap.

In its sample, this clonotype was seen a few times. This chain uses TRBV11-2 with TRBJ2-6; D might be TRBD2 (6 bases). Germline V gene sequence: CDR1 SGHAT, CDR2 FQNNGV. V lost 1 base and J lost 0, with 16 bases in between. The CDR3 spans 19 residues. This CDR3 reads CASSLVQAGLPSGANVLTF. The CDR3 nucleotides read TGTGCCAGCAGCTTAGTTCAGGCGGGGCTCCCCTCTGGGGCCAACGTCCTGACTTTC.

This clonotype has more than one count but fewer than ten. The chain uses TRBV2 and TRBJ1-5, with D unclear. The CDR3 contains 17 residues. V was cut by 7 bases and J by 5 bases, with 24 bases left in between. Germline loops: CDR1 SNHLY, CDR2 FYNNEI. CDR3: CASNPSRLKHGYQPQHF. The CDR3 DNA follows: TGTGCCAGCAACCCTAGTAGACTTAAGCATGGCTATCAGCCCCAGCATTTT.

This clonotype has a count of ten or more. V is TRBV6-1 and J is TRBJ2-7; the match to TRBD2 covers 7 bases. The CDR3 runs to 15 residues. The trim removed 5 bases at V and 0 bases at J, leaving 7 bases unmatched. Per the germline V gene, CDR1 is MNHNS and CDR2 is SASEGT. CDR3 region: CASSTSGMSSYEQYF. DNA for the CDR3: TGTGCCAGCAGTACCAGCGGGATGAGCTCCTACGAGCAGTACTTC.

This clonotype was seen repeatedly, ten times or more. V gene TRBV10-3 combines with J gene TRBJ2-7; 13 nucleotides line up with TRBD2. V shed 6 bases, J shed 0 bases, and the junction held 5 bases outside the gene matches. The CDR3 is made up of 16 amino acids. Germline V gives CDR1 ENHRY, CDR2 SYGVKD. The CDR3 nucleotides are TGTGCCATCAGGACTAGCGGGAGGTCAAGCTCCTACGAGCAGTACTTC. This encodes CAIRTSGRSSSYEQYF.

This chain joins TRBV20-1 and TRBJ2-1, with a weak D call TRBD1 (6 bases). The CDR3 totals 13 residues. The germline V and J ends were trimmed by 6 bases and 9 bases, with 18 bases remaining between them. The germline gives CDR1 DFQATT, CDR2 SNEGSKA (reference sequence). In DNA, the CDR3 is TGCAGTGCCGATGTACAGGGTCTGGGTGAGCAGTTCTTC. It translates to CSADVQGLGEQFF.

The genes are TRBV20-1 and TRBJ1-2; D possibly corresponds to TRBD1 (5 bases). The CDR3 is made up of 14 amino acids. The germline V gene encodes CDR1 DFQATT and CDR2 SNEGSKA (reference sequence). V was trimmed by 2 bases and J by 4 bases, leaving 14 bases between them. In DNA form, the CDR3 reads TGCAGTGCTAGACAGTCAGGGCAGGGCTATGGCTACACCTTC. This encodes CSARQSGQGYGYTF.

A note on this clonotype: A much more abundant neighbour one base away suggests this may be a read error. Because the CDR3 is missing its conserved closing phenylalanine or tryptophan, this is likely a read error. This chain connects TRBV6-1 to TRBJ2-2; 12 bases line up with TRBD2. Germline trimming cut 6 bases from V and 5 bases from J; bases unmatched to any gene: 7. Germline V gene sequence: CDR1 MNHNS, CDR2 SASEGT. This CDR3 comprises 16 residues. The CDR3 DNA sequence: TGTGCCAGCAGCCGGGGACTAGCGGGCTCAACCGGGGAGCTGTTTTCT. Translating it yields CASSRGLAGSTGELFS.

The table lists this clonotype with a few counts. The rearrangement joins TRBV7-9 to TRBJ2-2, with D possibly being TRBD2 (6 bases). CDR1 is SEHNR and CDR2 is FQNEAQ in the germline V gene (reference sequence). CDR3 length: 13 amino acids. Here the CDR3 DNA reads TGTGCGTCGGGGCGGGGTCGAACCGGGGAGCTGTTTTTT. This sequence encodes CASGRGRTGELFF.

This clonotype was seen ten or more times. The chain is built from TRBV18 and TRBJ2-7; no clear D gene. Germline CDR1 is KGHSH and CDR2 is LQKENI. The CDR3 sequence is 14 residues long. The germline V and J ends were trimmed by 0 bases and 2 bases, with 8 bases remaining between them. CDR3 region: CASSPPAEPYEQYF. CDR3 nucleotide sequence: TGTGCCAGCTCACCACCTGCAGAGCCCTACGAGCAGTACTTC. The full variable domain, its missing parts supplied by reference TRBV18 and TRBJ2-7, is NAGVMQNPRHLVRRRGQEARLRCSPMKGHSHVYWYRQLPEEGLKFMVYLQKENIIDESGMPKERFSAEFPKEGPSILRIQQVVRGDSAAYFCASSPPAEPYEQYFGPGTRLTVT.

This chain joins TRBV9 and TRBJ2-2; 7 bases fit TRBD2. Germline V gene sequence: CDR1 SGDLS, CDR2 YYNGEE. V lost 3 bases and J lost 5; bases outside the gene matches: 7. The CDR3 loop spans 15 amino acids. Written as DNA, the CDR3 is TGTGCCAGCAGCGACCAGCGGGATAGGACCGGGGAGCTGTTTTTT. It encodes CASSDQRDRTGELFF.

This clonotype was detected many times. The genes are TRBV12-3 or TRBV12-4 and TRBJ2-7, with 10 bases lining up with TRBD1. Trimming removed 7 bases from V and 4 bases from J; junction bases left unmatched: 4. There are 13 residues in the CDR3. CDR3 nucleotide sequence: TGTGCCAGCACCCGGGACAGGGGATACGAGCAGTACTTC. Protein sequence: CASTRDRGYEQYF.

In its sample, this clonotype was seen many times. V is TRBV24-1 and J is TRBJ2-2; unclear D gene. V was cut by 4 bases and J by 1 base, with 6 bases left in between. This CDR3 has 14 residues. Germline CDR1 is KGHDR and CDR2 is SFDVKD. Here the CDR3 DNA reads TGTGCCACCAGTGACCCAGGGAACACCGGGGAGCTGTTTTTT. Translating it yields CATSDPGNTGELFF.

V and J are TRBV27 and TRBJ2-7, with TRBD1 as a possible D gene (6 bases). The ends were cut back, 5 bases at V and 0 bases at J, with 11 bases in the middle. CDR3 length: 14 amino acids. The germline CDR1 and CDR2 sequences are MNHEY and SMNVEV (reference sequence). CDR3 residues: CASSEDSSSYEQYF. The CDR3 DNA sequence: TGTGCCAGCAGTGAGGACAGTAGCTCCTACGAGCAGTACTTC.

The rearrangement uses TRBV12-3 or TRBV12-4 and TRBJ2-3, with D possibly being TRBD1 (7 bases). V was shortened by 6 bases and J by 2 bases, with 15 bases between the two germline ends. CDR3 length: 15 amino acids. Here the CDR3 DNA reads TGTGCCAGCAGCCTCCGGAGGGGGCACACAGATACGCAGTATTTT. Amino acid sequence: CASSLRRGHTDTQYF.

The chain uses TRBV6-1 and TRBJ2-1, with 10 bases fitting TRBD1. CDR1 is MNHNS, CDR2 SASEGT, per germline. Unmatched junction bases numbered 8, after V lost 2 bases and J lost 4 bases. This CDR3 contains 17 residues. The CDR3 nucleotides read TGTGCCAGCAGTGAACGTATTAGGACAGGGGGGTACAATGAGCAGTTCTTC. Protein product: CASSERIRTGGYNEQFF.

The J gene is TRBJ2-7, the V gene TRBV5-4; TRBD1 matches at 12 bases. CDR1 SGHNT and CDR2 YYREEE come from the germline V gene (reference sequence). V was pared by 0 bases and J by 6 bases, with 4 bases of the junction left unmatched. The CDR3 runs to 15 residues. Here the CDR3 DNA reads TGTGCCAGCAGCTTGGTGGGACAGGGGGCCCGCGAGCAGTACTTC. Its translation: CASSLVGQGAREQYF.

This clonotype was seen many times. This chain uses TRBV3-1 with TRBJ2-5; D is unresolved. The germline V and J ends were trimmed by 0 bases and 7 bases, with 0 bases remaining between them. In germline, CDR1 is LGHDT, CDR2 YNNKEL (reference sequence). The CDR3 is made up of 10 amino acids. The CDR3: CASSQETQYF. Here the CDR3 DNA reads TGTGCCAGCAGCCAAGAGACCCAGTACTTC.

This clonotype was recorded a few times. V is TRBV29-1 and J is TRBJ2-1; TRBD2 matches 9 bases. V was pared by 3 bases and J by 8 bases, with 11 bases of the junction left unmatched. Germline CDR1 and CDR2: SQVTM and ANQGSEA. The CDR3 covers 15 residues. The CDR3 loop reads CSVEWGGRASHEQFF. The CDR3 DNA follows: TGCAGCGTTGAGTGGGGCGGGAGGGCCAGCCATGAGCAGTTCTTC.

This clonotype was detected many times. The chain joins TRBV7-2 to TRBJ2-3; D unclear. Germline CDR1 reads SGHTA; CDR2 reads FQGNSA. CDR3 length: 14 amino acids. V was trimmed by 3 bases and J by 2 bases, leaving 9 bases between them. CDR3 sequence reads: CASSFLYNTDTQYF. CDR3 coding DNA: TGTGCCAGCAGCTTCCTCTACAACACAGATACGCAGTATTTT.

This clonotype occurred many times. The V call is TRBV7-3, the J call TRBJ2-3; D unresolved. Looked up from germline, CDR1 is SGHTA and CDR2 is FQGTGA. CDR3 length: 12 amino acids. Trimming shortened V by 5 bases and J by 8 bases, and 11 bases separated the two germline ends. The CDR3 loop is CASSPGLGTQYF. CDR3 DNA: TGTGCCAGCAGCCCCGGATTGGGTACGCAGTATTTT.

The genes are TRBV28 and TRBJ2-3, with D possibly TRBD1 on 6 matching bases. CDR1 and CDR2 (germline): MDHEN, SYDVKM. The germline V and J ends were trimmed by 8 bases and 2 bases, with 11 bases remaining between them. This CDR3 region has 13 residues. CDR3 DNA: TGTGCCAGCCTACAGGGTCCCACAGATACGCAGTATTTT. It encodes CASLQGPTDTQYF.